These 5 T cell receptor beta chains came from one sample sequenced in a study of regulatory T cells in long-lasting Graves disease. Investigators prepared the TCR beta libraries by applying iRepertoire HTBI primers and Arm-PCR of CDR3 regions. TCRdb called the multiplex PCR reads again in MiXCR, with one record for every CDR3 protein. The table includes roughly 400,000 distinct CDR3 sequences, around 20% detected once. Sample time point: persistent/refractory GD, antithyroid drugs over 5 years with positive TRAb. PBMC RNA was the source of the TCR library. This material consisted of peripheral blood mononuclear cells (PBMCs), taken when the disease was refractory, from a patient treated with antithyroid drugs. Every receptor here comes from a female donor with Graves disease.

Ten or more counts support this clonotype. The chain uses TRBV11-2 and TRBJ2-3; 8 bases match TRBD2. Unmatched junction bases numbered 11, after V lost 1 base and J lost 5 bases. This CDR3 spans 17 amino acids. The V gene's germline CDR1 is SGHAT and CDR2 FQNNGV. DNA of the CDR3: TGTGCCAGCAGCTTAGGTCCCCAGCGGGGGAGGGGAGATACGCAGTATTTT. Translating gives CASSLGPQRGRGDTQYF.

With respect to this clonotype: Its ends do not fully match the called genes, so a read error is possible. V gene TRBV9 combines with J gene TRBJ1-6; tentatively, D is TRBD1 (5 bases). CDR1 is SGDLS and CDR2 is YYNGEE in the germline V gene. There are 14 residues in the CDR3. The DNA of the CDR3 is TGTGCCAGCAGCCCAGGGCACACTAATTCATCCCTCCACTTT. Protein sequence: CASSPGHTNSSLHF.

This clonotype was picked up a small number of times. V usage is TRBV20-1 and J usage is TRBJ2-5; 11 nucleotides match TRBD1. The CDR3 is 14 amino acids. Germline CDR1 reads DFQATT; CDR2 reads SNEGSKA (reference sequence). V shed 6 bases, J shed 5 bases, and the junction held 8 bases outside the gene matches. In nucleotides, the CDR3 is TGCAGTGCCGAAACCGGGACAGGGGGGGAGACCCAGTACTTC. Amino acids: CSAETGTGGETQYF.

This clonotype was recorded many times. This rearrangement joins TRBV6-1 to TRBJ2-5, with 11 nucleotides matching TRBD1. The CDR3 covers 14 residues. Germline values: CDR1 MNHNS, CDR2 SASEGT. V trimming: 6 bases; J trimming: 5 bases; junction bases outside the gene matches: 5. CDR3 DNA: TGTGCCAGCAGGAGGACAGGGGGCGCGGAGACCCAGTACTTC. Translation gives CASRRTGGAETQYF.

As for this clonotype: A much larger clonotype is one base distant, so this may be a read error. The chain is built from TRBV7-9 and TRBJ2-7; 8 bases are a match to TRBD2. The length of the CDR3 is 16 residues. The germline CDR1 and CDR2 sequences are SEHNR and FQNEAQ (reference sequence). V dropped 5 bases and J dropped 1; count of bases not matched to a gene: 10. The DNA for the CDR3 is TGTGCCAGCAGCCCCAACCGCGGGGGGTGGTCCTACGAGCAGTACTTC. This encodes CASSPNRGGWSYEQYF.